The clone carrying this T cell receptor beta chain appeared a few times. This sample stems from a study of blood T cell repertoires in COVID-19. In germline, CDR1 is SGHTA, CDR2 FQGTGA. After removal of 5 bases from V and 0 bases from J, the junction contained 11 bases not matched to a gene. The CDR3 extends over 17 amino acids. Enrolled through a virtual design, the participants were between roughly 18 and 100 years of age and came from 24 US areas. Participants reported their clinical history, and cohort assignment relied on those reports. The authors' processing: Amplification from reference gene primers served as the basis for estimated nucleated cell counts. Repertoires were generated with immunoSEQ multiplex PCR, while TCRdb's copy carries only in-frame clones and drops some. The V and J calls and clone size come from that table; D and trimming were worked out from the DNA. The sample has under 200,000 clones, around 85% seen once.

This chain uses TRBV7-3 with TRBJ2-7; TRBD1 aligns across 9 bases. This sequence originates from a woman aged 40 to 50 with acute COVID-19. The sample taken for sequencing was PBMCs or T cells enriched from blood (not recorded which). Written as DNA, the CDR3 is TGTGCCAGCAGCCCAAGGACAGGGGCCGGGGACTCCTACGAGCAGTACTTC. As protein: CASSPRTGAGDSYEQYF. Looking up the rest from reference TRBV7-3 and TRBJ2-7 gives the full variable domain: GAGVSQTPSNKVTEKGKYVELRCDPISGHTALYWYRQSLGQGPEFLIYFQGTGAADDSGLPNDRFFAVRPEGSVSTLKIQRTERGDSAVYLCASSPRTGAGDSYEQYFGPGTRLTVT.